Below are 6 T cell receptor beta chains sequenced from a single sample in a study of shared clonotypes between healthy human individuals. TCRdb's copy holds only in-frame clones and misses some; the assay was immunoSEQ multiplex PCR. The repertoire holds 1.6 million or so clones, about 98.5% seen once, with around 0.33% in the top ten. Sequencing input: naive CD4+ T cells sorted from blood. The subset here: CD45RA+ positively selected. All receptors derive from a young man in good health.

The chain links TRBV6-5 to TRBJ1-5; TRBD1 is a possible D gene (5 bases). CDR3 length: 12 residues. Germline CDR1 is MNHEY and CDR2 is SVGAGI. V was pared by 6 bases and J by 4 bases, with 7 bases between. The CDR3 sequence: CASRNRNQPQHF. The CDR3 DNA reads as TGTGCCAGCAGAAACAGGAATCAGCCCCAGCATTTT.

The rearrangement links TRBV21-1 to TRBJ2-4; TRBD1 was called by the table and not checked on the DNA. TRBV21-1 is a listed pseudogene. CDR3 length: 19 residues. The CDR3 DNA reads TGTGCCAGCAGCTTCCCACGACGTAATGTCAGGGGCAGTGGAAACATTCAGTACTTC. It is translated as CASSFPRRNVRGSGNIQYF.

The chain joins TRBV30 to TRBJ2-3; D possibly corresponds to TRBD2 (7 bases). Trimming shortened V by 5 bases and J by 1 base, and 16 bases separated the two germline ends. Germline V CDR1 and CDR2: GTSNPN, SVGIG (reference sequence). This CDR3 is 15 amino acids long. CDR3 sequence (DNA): TGTGCCTGGGGGGGCGGGCTAGCGGGCACAGATACGCAGTATTTT. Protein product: CAWGGGLAGTDTQYF.

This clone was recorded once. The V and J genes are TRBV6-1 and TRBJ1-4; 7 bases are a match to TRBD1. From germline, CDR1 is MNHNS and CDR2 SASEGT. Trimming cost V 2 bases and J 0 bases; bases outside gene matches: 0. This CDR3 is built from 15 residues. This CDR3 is CASSEQGATNEKLFF. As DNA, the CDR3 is TGTGCCAGCAGTGAACAGGGGGCAACTAATGAAAAACTGTTTTTT.

In nucleotides, the CDR3 is TGTGCCAGCAGTTTAACTATGTTCAGAGGAGCTTTCTTT. This codes for CASSLTMFRGAFF. The chain combines TRBV6-5 with TRBJ1-1; no definite D call. Germline V CDR1 and CDR2: MNHEY, SVGAGI. The ends were cut back, 4 bases at V and 10 bases at J, with 16 bases in the middle. The CDR3 runs to 13 residues.

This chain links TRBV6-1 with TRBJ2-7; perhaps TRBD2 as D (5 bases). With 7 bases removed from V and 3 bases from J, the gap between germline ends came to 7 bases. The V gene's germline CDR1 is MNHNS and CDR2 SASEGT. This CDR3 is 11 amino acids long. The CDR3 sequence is CASTSFYEQYF. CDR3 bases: TGTGCCAGCACTAGCTTCTACGAGCAGTACTTC.